The rows below give T cell receptor beta chains drawn from one sample of a study of blood T cell repertoires in COVID-19. TCRdb's table, derived via immunoSEQ multiplex PCR, lists solely in-frame clones and lacks some. The sample records around 260,000 clones, 86% being singletons. Sequenced sample: peripheral blood. The receptors stem from a woman under 40 with active or convalescent COVID-19. The CDR3 runs from the conserved cysteine through the conserved F or W. D genes are given only for firm matches. For some rows the clone size is stated as once, few or many, or as a class when expanded; others skip it.

clone size	V gene	J gene	D gene	CDR3 DNA	CDR3 protein
few	TRBV29-1	TRBJ1-1	.	TGCAGCGTTGTTCCCCAGGGGAAAGCTTTCTTT	CSVVPQGKAFF
.	TRBV5-1	TRBJ1-3	.	TGCGCCAGCAGCTTGGAGCTCTCAGGGCTCGGAAACACCATATATTTT	CASSLELSGLGNTIYF
.	TRBV2	TRBJ1-3	TRBD1	TGTGCCAGCAAGACGTCCCGGGACAGCAGAACCAGCTCTGGAAACACCATATATTTT	CASKTSRDSRTSSGNTIYF
.	TRBV5-4	TRBJ2-5	TRBD1	TGTGCCAGCAGCCCCCGGACAGGGGGGCGTCAAGAGACCCAGTACTTC	CASSPRTGGRQETQYF
few	TRBV29-1	TRBJ1-1	.	TGCAGCGTTGACTGGGGGGATAGCACTGAAGCTTTCTTT	CSVDWGDSTEAFF
.	TRBV3-1/TRBV3-2	TRBJ1-3	.	TGTGCCAGCAGCCAAACAGCGGCGGGAAACACCATATATTTT	CASSQTAAGNTIYF
.	TRBV19	TRBJ2-5	TRBD1	TGTGCCAGTAGTATAGGGGCAGGGGGCTCGGGAGAGACCCAGTACTTC	CASSIGAGGSGETQYF
once	TRBV2	TRBJ2-7	.	TGTGCCAGCAGTGCTGGCAGGGATCTTCACGAGCAGTACTTC	CASSAGRDLHEQYF
.	TRBV14	TRBJ1-2	TRBD1	TGTGCCAGCAGCCATGGACAGGGCTCACTAGGCTATGGCTACACCTTC	CASSHGQGSLGYGYTF
.	TRBV6-2/TRBV6-3	TRBJ2-1	.	TGTGCCAGCAGTTTCCGCGACTACCTCAATGAGCAGTTCTTC	CASSFRDYLNEQFF
.	TRBV7-8	TRBJ2-3	TRBD2	TGTGCCAGCAGCTCACTAGCGGGGGGGCCAAAGTATTTT	CASSSLAGGPKYF
.	TRBV9	TRBJ2-2	.	TGTGCCAGCAGCGTAGCTGCGGGGCCGACCACCGGGGAGCTGTTTTTT	CASSVAAGPTTGELFF
.	TRBV30	TRBJ2-3	.	TGTGCCTGGAGATGGGGCGGTAGCACAGATACGCAGTATTTT	CAWRWGGSTDTQYF
.	TRBV7-2	TRBJ2-1	TRBD2	TGTGCCAGCAGCCTTAATCCCCCGGGACTAGGGGGTAATGAGCAGTTCTTC	CASSLNPPGLGGNEQFF
few	TRBV19	TRBJ1-6	TRBD1	TGTGCCAGTAGTATCACGACTGGGACAGGGTTTTCACCCCTCCACTTT	CASSITTGTGFSPLHF
.	TRBV27	TRBJ2-1	TRBD1	TGTGCCAGCAGTTTATACCGGTCAGGGGGCTACAATGAGCAGTTCTTC	CASSLYRSGGYNEQFF
.	TRBV5-4	TRBJ2-5	TRBD1	TGTGCCAGCAGCTCCCGGGACAGGGGAGAGACCCAGTACTTC	CASSSRDRGETQYF
.	TRBV6-2/TRBV6-3	TRBJ2-5	.	TGTGCCAGCAGTTACGCCTCGGGGGTAGGGGAAGAGACCCAGTACTTC	CASSYASGVGEETQYF
.	TRBV12-5	TRBJ1-2	TRBD1	TGTGCTAGTGGTCGGGACAGCTATGGCTACACCTTC	CASGRDSYGYTF
.	TRBV6-5	TRBJ2-7	.	TGTGCCAGCAGAGCCCTGGGCGCTGGAGGTTACGAGCAGTACTTC	CASRALGAGGYEQYF
.	TRBV29-1	TRBJ1-2	TRBD1	TGCAGCGTTGAGAGGACAGGGGGCTATGGCTACACCTTC	CSVERTGGYGYTF
.	TRBV6-8	TRBJ1-2	TRBD1	TGTGCCAGCAGTTACTTGGACAGGGGGAACTATGGCTACACCTTC	CASSYLDRGNYGYTF
.	TRBV30	TRBJ1-3	.	TGTGCCTGGAGTGGAAGAGGGTTCTCTGGAAACACCATATATTTT	CAWSGRGFSGNTIYF
.	TRBV7-2	TRBJ2-2	.	TGTGCCAGCAGCTTAGAGTGGAGCACCGGGGAGCTGTTTTTT	CASSLEWSTGELFF
.	TRBV14	TRBJ2-3	.	TGTGCCAGCAGCTCCTGGGCCCAAAGGACGCAGTATTTT	CASSSWAQRTQYF
.	TRBV3-1/TRBV3-2	TRBJ2-7	.	TGTGCCAGCAGCCAAGTAGTAAACAGCAACGAGCAGTACTTC	CASSQVVNSNEQYF
.	TRBV19	TRBJ2-1	TRBD1	TGTGCCAGTAGTGAAGGACCGGGACAGGGTATCAATGAGCAGTTCTTC	CASSEGPGQGINEQFF
.	TRBV6-1	TRBJ1-1	.	TGTGCCAGCAGTGAACCCGGAGTTGGGAACACTGAAGCTTTCTTT	CASSEPGVGNTEAFF
.	TRBV6-2/TRBV6-3	TRBJ1-5	.	TGTGCCAGCAGTTGGGCCAGCCTGAATCAGCCCCAGCATTTT	CASSWASLNQPQHF
.	TRBV27	TRBJ1-6	.	TGTGCCAGCAGTTTCCAGTCCTATAATTCACCCCTCCACTTT	CASSFQSYNSPLHF
.	TRBV18	TRBJ2-3	TRBD2	TGTGCCAGCTCGCGCCTGACTAGCGGGGGTTCTAGCACAGATACGCAGTATTTT	CASSRLTSGGSSTDTQYF
once	TRBV28	TRBJ1-4	.	TGTGCCTCCACACCGGGACTCTATAATGAAAAACTGTTTTTT	CASTPGLYNEKLFF
.	TRBV6-4	TRBJ2-1	TRBD2	TGTGCCAGCACCCTTGTAGGCGGGGGGCCATCCTACAATGAGCAGTTCTTC	CASTLVGGGPSYNEQFF
.	TRBV9	TRBJ2-5	TRBD2	TGTGCCAGCAGCCCAGGGCGGGGGGGCCCCCAAGAGACCCAGTACTTC	CASSPGRGGPQETQYF
few	TRBV18	TRBJ1-4	TRBD1	TGTGCCAGCTCACGGGACAGGACTAATGAAAAACTGTTTTTT	CASSRDRTNEKLFF
.	TRBV25-1	TRBJ1-1	TRBD1	TGTGCCAGCGAGCCCAACAGGGGAAACACTGAAGCTTTCTTT	CASEPNRGNTEAFF
.	TRBV5-1	TRBJ1-4	.	TGCGCCAGCAGCACCGGGGACTTAGCCACTAATGAAAAACTGTTTTTT	CASSTGDLATNEKLFF
once	TRBV4-3	TRBJ2-1	TRBD2	TGCGCCAGCAGCCAGGATCCCCGGGGGGTTAATGAGCAGTTCTTC	CASSQDPRGVNEQFF
.	TRBV27	TRBJ1-2	TRBD1	TGTGCCAGCAGTTCATACCGGGACAGAGTATATGGCTACACCTTC	CASSSYRDRVYGYTF
.	TRBV6-5	TRBJ1-6	.	TGTGCCAGCCAGGGGCCGGGGAATTCACCCCTCCACTTT	CASQGPGNSPLHF
.	TRBV7-9	TRBJ2-7	TRBD1	TGTGCCAGCAGCCCCCAGGGGACAGGGCGCTCCTACGAGCAGTACTTC	CASSPQGTGRSYEQYF
.	TRBV7-2	TRBJ2-3	TRBD2	TGTGCCAGCAGCTTCCAGGCAGCGGGGGTATCAGATACGCAGTATTTT	CASSFQAAGVSDTQYF
many	TRBV4-1	TRBJ1-6	TRBD1	TGCGCCAGCAGCCAAGACCCGGGACAGGCGGTTAATTCACCCCTCCACTTT	CASSQDPGQAVNSPLHF
.	TRBV28	TRBJ1-2	TRBD1	TGTGCCAGCAGTGCCACCGACAGGGAGGACTATGGCTACACCTTC	CASSATDREDYGYTF
.	TRBV5-4	TRBJ2-7	TRBD1	TGTGCCAGCAGCTTGGCAGGGGGCGCGGTTGGCGAGCAGTACTTC	CASSLAGGAVGEQYF
.	TRBV3-1/TRBV3-2	TRBJ1-1	TRBD1	TGTGCCAGCAGCCTAGACAGGGGGTGGAACACTGAAGCTTTCTTT	CASSLDRGWNTEAFF
.	TRBV6-5	TRBJ1-5	.	TGTGCCAGCAGTCTACAGGGTAAGGGCAATCAGCCCCAGCATTTT	CASSLQGKGNQPQHF
.	TRBV30	TRBJ2-5	.	TGTGCCTGGAGTGTAGGGCAGGGTTCGCAGACCCAGTACTTC	CAWSVGQGSQTQYF
.	TRBV9	TRBJ1-1	.	TGTGCCAGCAGCGTAGCTACAGGTCACACTGAAGCTTTCTTT	CASSVATGHTEAFF
.	TRBV6-5	TRBJ1-3	.	TGTGCCAGCAGTCCCCTGGGCAGGGCTGGAAACACCATATATTTT	CASSPLGRAGNTIYF
.	TRBV28	TRBJ1-6	TRBD1	TGTGCCAGCAGTGAACAGGGGATCTCCTATAATTCACCCCTCCACTTT	CASSEQGISYNSPLHF
.	TRBV5-1	TRBJ1-6	.	TGCGCCAGCAGCAGCGCAGGGGCCACAAATTCACCCCTCCACTTT	CASSSAGATNSPLHF
.	TRBV2	TRBJ2-7	TRBD1	TGTGCCAGCGAACCACTACTGGGGACAGAACAACCCGAGCAGTACTTC	CASEPLLGTEQPEQYF
.	TRBV7-6	TRBJ2-5	TRBD2	TGTGCCAGCAGCCAGAGAACTGCGGGGGGCTGGGGAGAGACCCAGTACTTC	CASSQRTAGGWGETQYF
.	TRBV25-1	TRBJ2-3	.	TGTGCCAGCAGTGAATCTGTGGGACTCCAATGGCCAGATACGCAGTATTTT	CASSESVGLQWPDTQYF
.	TRBV6-2/TRBV6-3	TRBJ2-1	TRBD2	TGTGCCAGCAGTTGGCGGGGGGACTACAATGAGCAGTTCTTC	CASSWRGDYNEQFF
.	TRBV4-2	TRBJ2-1	TRBD2	TGTGCCAGCAGCCCGCATAGCGGGGGGGCGGACAATGAGCAGTTCTTC	CASSPHSGGADNEQFF